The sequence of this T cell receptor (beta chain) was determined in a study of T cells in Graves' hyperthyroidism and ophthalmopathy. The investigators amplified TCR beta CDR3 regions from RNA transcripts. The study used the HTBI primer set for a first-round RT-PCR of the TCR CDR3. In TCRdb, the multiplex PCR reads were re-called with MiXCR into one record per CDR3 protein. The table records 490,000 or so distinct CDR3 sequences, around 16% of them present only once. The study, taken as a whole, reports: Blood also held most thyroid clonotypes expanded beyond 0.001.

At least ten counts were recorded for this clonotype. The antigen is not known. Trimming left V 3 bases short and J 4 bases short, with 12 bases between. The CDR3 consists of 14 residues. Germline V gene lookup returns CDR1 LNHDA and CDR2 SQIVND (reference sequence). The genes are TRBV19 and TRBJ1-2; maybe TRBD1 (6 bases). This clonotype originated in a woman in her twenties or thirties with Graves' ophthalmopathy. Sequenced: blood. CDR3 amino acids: CASSIRTEGYGYTF. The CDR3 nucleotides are TGTGCCAGTAGTATCCGGACAGAGGGCTATGGCTACACCTTC.